Shown below are 6 T cell receptor beta chains from a single sample sequenced in a study of shared clonotypes between healthy human individuals (dated by TCRdb to 2018 to 2020). The protocol used for the library was the immunoSEQ multiplex PCR assay. The table comes from immuneACCESS by way of TCRdb, which keeps in-frame sequences with V and J called. Part of the clones is missing from these tables; in studies checked, under half for an unresolved V gene and the rest for unknown reasons. The sample table lists about 980,000 clones, 76% of them with a count of one. The ten largest clones add up to over 1.3% of the sample. Source material: memory CD4+ T cells sorted from blood. In the paper's terms, the cell subset or site label means: CD45RA-negative fraction. These receptors came from a man aged 18 to 29 in good health.

V and J are TRBV5-6 and TRBJ2-2; D unresolved. Germline lookup yields CDR1 SGHDT and CDR2 YYEEEE. The V gene lost 4 bases and the J gene lost 3 bases, with 7 bases spanning the gap. CDR3 length: 13 residues. CDR3 bases: TGTGCCAGCAGCCCCCAAGACACCGGGGAGCTGTTTTTT. Protein: CASSPQDTGELFF.

The chain joins TRBV9 to TRBJ2-1, with 12 bases fitting TRBD2. The CDR3 spans 20 residues. V was clipped by 2 bases and J by 3 bases; unmatched bases: 15. In germline, CDR1 is SGDLS, CDR2 YYNGEE. The CDR3 coding sequence is TGTGCCAGCAGCGTCCGACCGGCTAGCGGGAGGGCCGAAGTCTACAATGAGCAGTTCTTC. This codes for CASSVRPASGRAEVYNEQFF.

The chain carries TRBV7-2 and TRBJ2-7, with TRBD2 matching 14 bases. Trimming removed 1 base from V and 6 bases from J; junction bases left unmatched: 14. The CDR3 is 19 amino acids. Germline V gives CDR1 SGHTA, CDR2 FQGNSA. CDR3 sequence reads: CASSLGYSRSGLAGGEQYF. The CDR3, as DNA: TGTGCCAGCAGCTTAGGGTATAGTCGTAGCGGACTAGCGGGAGGCGAGCAGTACTTC.

The chain carries TRBV2 and TRBJ2-1; a possible D gene is TRBD1 (5 bases). V was clipped by 11 bases and J by 8 bases, with 13 bases between them. Germline loops: CDR1 SNHLY, CDR2 FYNNEI. This CDR3 spans 11 amino acids. The CDR3 region is CAGAAADEQFF. The DNA of the CDR3 is TGTGCCGGGGCGGCGGCTGATGAGCAGTTCTTC.

The chain has TRBV10-3 and TRBJ2-5; D not resolved. This CDR3 is 13 amino acids long. V shed 2 bases and J shed 1 base, with 5 bases lying between them. Germline CDR1 is ENHRY and CDR2 is SYGVKD. CDR3 amino acids: CAISENGQETQYF. As DNA, the CDR3 is TGTGCCATCAGTGAGAACGGCCAAGAGACCCAGTACTTC.

The chain couples TRBV18 to TRBJ2-7; 9 bases align to TRBD1. Unmatched junction bases numbered 4, after V lost 3 bases and J lost 1 base. In germline, CDR1 is KGHSH, CDR2 LQKENI. The length of the CDR3 is 15 residues. In DNA, the CDR3 is TGTGCCAGCTCACCGACAGGGGGAAGGTCCTACGAGCAGTACTTC. Its translation is CASSPTGGRSYEQYF. Drawing the rest from reference TRBV18 and TRBJ2-7, the complete variable domain is NAGVMQNPRHLVRRRGQEARLRCSPMKGHSHVYWYRQLPEEGLKFMVYLQKENIIDESGMPKERFSAEFPKEGPSILRIQQVVRGDSAAYFCASSPTGGRSYEQYFGPGTRLTVT.